Below, 15 T cell receptor beta chains from the same sample are listed, as sequenced in a study of patients and donors after allogeneic stem cell transplantation. TCRdb re-derived calls from the RT-PCR reads in MiXCR, one entry per CDR3 protein. The sample consists of 70,000 to 75,000 distinct CDR3 sequences, less than 30% of them appearing once. Sequencing was done on a sample of blood, either unsorted or a sorted T cell fraction (not recorded which). These receptors were collected from a human donor who was either an allogeneic HSCT recipient or a stem cell or donor lymphocyte infusion donor (not recorded which). It is not recorded whose cells these are; they may come from a transplant donor.

The rearrangement links TRBV12-3 or TRBV12-4 to TRBJ1-3; 7 bases align to TRBD1. This CDR3 comprises 15 residues. Germline trimming cut 6 bases from V and 2 bases from J; bases unmatched to any gene: 7. The CDR3 reads CASSPMTGTGNTIYF. In DNA form, the CDR3 reads TGTGCCAGCAGCCCCATGACAGGGACTGGAAACACCATATATTTT.

The sample holds many counts of this clonotype. The chain links TRBV3-1 to TRBJ2-5; a possible D gene is TRBD1 (6 bases). Germline V gene sequence: CDR1 LGHDT, CDR2 YNNKEL (reference sequence). The ends were cut back, 6 bases at V and 0 bases at J, with 17 bases in the middle. The CDR3 loop spans 16 amino acids. The CDR3 sequence is CASRRGHGAYQETQYF. CDR3 in DNA: TGTGCCAGCAGACGGGGACACGGGGCGTACCAAGAGACCCAGTACTTC.

This clonotype was recorded a few times. The chain carries TRBV5-1 and TRBJ1-1; weak D call: TRBD1 (6 bases). V lost 0 bases to trimming and J lost 9 bases, with 12 bases between them. The CDR3 extends over 13 amino acids. Germline CDR1 SGHRS, CDR2 YFSETQ. The DNA of the CDR3 is TGCGCCAGCAGCTTGGAGGGGGGCCAGAAAGCTTTCTTT. It translates to CASSLEGGQKAFF.

The gene calls are TRBV5-1 and TRBJ2-3; D is perhaps TRBD2 (6 bases). This CDR3 has 16 residues. The germline CDR1 and CDR2 sequences are SGHRS and YFSETQ. Trimming stripped 0 bases from V and 3 bases from J, with 14 bases between. The CDR3 here is CASSLAARGLTDTQYF. CDR3 coding DNA: TGCGCCAGCAGCTTGGCCGCCCGGGGGTTGACAGATACGCAGTATTTT.

The CDR3: CASSHRGRGLGETQYF. In DNA, the CDR3 is TGCGCCAGCAGCCACCGTGGCAGGGGGTTAGGAGAGACCCAGTACTTC. The V gene is TRBV4-1, the J gene TRBJ2-5; 7 bases are a match to TRBD1. V shed 3 bases and J 4 bases; nucleotides not matched to a gene: 11. Germline CDR1 reads MGHRA; CDR2 reads YSYEKL. This CDR3 region has 16 residues.

This chain uses TRBV12-5 with TRBJ1-5; D is perhaps TRBD1 (6 bases). CDR3 size: 15 residues. Germline-derived CDR1 and CDR2 are LGHNT and FRNRAP. The germline V and J ends were trimmed by 4 bases and 3 bases, with 13 bases remaining between them. The CDR3 loop is CASGSGQPNNQPQHF. In DNA, the CDR3 is TGTGCTAGTGGTTCTGGACAGCCTAACAATCAGCCCCAGCATTTT.

The rearrangement uses TRBV10-3 and TRBJ2-7, with no clear D. Per the germline V gene, CDR1 is ENHRY and CDR2 is SYGVKD. The V gene lost 6 bases and the J gene lost 6 bases, with 15 bases spanning the gap. The CDR3 consists of 13 residues. As DNA, the CDR3 is TGTGCCATCAGCGACGGTGCCGCGCGCGAGCAGTACTTC. Amino acid sequence: CAISDGAAREQYF.

The gene calls are TRBV19 and TRBJ1-5, with 11 bases matching TRBD1. CDR3 length: 16 amino acids. Germline CDR1 LNHDA, CDR2 SQIVND (reference sequence). V dropped 7 bases and J dropped 7; count of bases not matched to a gene: 12. CDR3 amino acids: CASKADRGLIGQPQHF. DNA for the CDR3: TGTGCCAGTAAGGCGGACAGGGGGCTTATTGGGCAGCCCCAGCATTTT.

This clonotype has a handful of counts. V gene TRBV7-2 combines with J gene TRBJ1-6, with TRBD1 as a possible D gene (5 bases). With 5 bases removed from V and 10 bases from J, the gap between germline ends came to 18 bases. The V gene's germline CDR1 is SGHTA and CDR2 FQGNSA. The CDR3 spans 15 residues. The CDR3 sequence: CASSPRSGLRSPLHF. CDR3 DNA sequence: TGTGCCAGCAGCCCGAGGTCAGGGTTAAGGTCACCCCTCCACTTT.

This rearrangement joins TRBV12-3 or TRBV12-4 to TRBJ1-1; D gene uncertain. V gave up 7 bases and J gave up 0 bases, with 9 bases separating them. This CDR3 has 13 residues. Here the CDR3 reads CASKDRMNTEAFF. CDR3 sequence (DNA): TGTGCCAGCAAAGATAGGATGAACACTGAAGCTTTCTTT.

This chain uses TRBV6-5 with TRBJ1-6; D gene unclear. The V gene lost 2 bases and the J gene lost 6 bases, with 8 bases spanning the gap. Germline CDR1 is MNHEY and CDR2 is SVGAGI. The CDR3 consists of 14 residues. In nucleotides, the CDR3 is TGTGCCAGCAGTTACAGGATTTCTAATTCACCCCTCCACTTT. Translating it yields CASSYRISNSPLHF.

The rearrangement joins TRBV7-2 to TRBJ1-6, with a tentative D call TRBD1 (6 bases). CDR1 and CDR2 (germline): SGHTA, FQGNSA. CDR3 length: 14 amino acids. Trimming removed 5 bases from V and 9 bases from J, with 14 bases in between. The CDR3 sequence is CASSLGGGGSPLHF. In DNA form, the CDR3 reads TGTGCCAGCAGCCTTGGAGGGGGTGGTTCACCCCTCCACTTT.

The rearrangement links TRBV7-9 to TRBJ2-7, with 9 bases lining up with TRBD1. The germline gives CDR1 SEHNR, CDR2 FQNEAQ (reference sequence). CDR3 length: 14 residues. V was clipped by 3 bases and J by 3 bases; unmatched bases: 3. The chain's CDR3 is CASSFTGGIYEQYF. The CDR3 DNA reads as TGTGCCAGCAGCTTCACAGGGGGCATCTACGAGCAGTACTTC. The variable domain in full, completed from reference TRBV7-9 and TRBJ2-7, reads DTGVSQNPRHKITKRGQNVTFRCDPISEHNRLYWYRQTLGQGPEFLTYFQNEAQLEKSRLLSDRFSAERPKGSFSTLEIQRTEQGDSAMYLCASSFTGGIYEQYFGPGTRLTVT.

This clonotype was counted between two and nine times. Written as DNA, the CDR3 is TGTGCCAGCAGCTTAGACCCAGGGATTTCACCCCTCCACTTT. Protein sequence: CASSLDPGISPLHF. The chain joins TRBV11-2 to TRBJ1-6, with D possibly matching TRBD1 (5 bases). CDR1 SGHAT and CDR2 FQNNGV come from the germline V gene. This CDR3 comprises 14 residues. V lost 0 bases and J lost 9, with 9 bases in between.

This sequence joins TRBV7-9 and TRBJ2-5; no firm D call. This CDR3 spans 12 amino acids. Germline values: CDR1 SEHNR, CDR2 FQNEAQ (reference sequence). V was cut by 5 bases and J by 5 bases, with 9 bases left in between. CDR3 nucleotide sequence: TGTGCCAGCAGCCCTGAGGTGGAGACCCAGTACTTC. Protein sequence: CASSPEVETQYF.